The T cell receptor beta chain described here comes from a study of blood T cell repertoires in COVID-19. This CDR3 spans 16 amino acids. V was cut by 5 bases and J by 4 bases, with 18 bases left in between. CDR1 is LNHDA, CDR2 SQIVND, per germline (reference sequence). The table came from immunoSEQ multiplex PCR; TCRdb's copy has only in-frame clones and leaves some out. The sample contains roughly 80,000 clones, about 92% of which appear only once. The sequence came from a woman of 80 years or more with active or convalescent COVID-19. Sequenced input: peripheral blood. V and J are TRBV19 and TRBJ1-5; D uncertain. CDR3 residues: CASSGYTGVRNQPQHF. The CDR3 DNA is TGTGCCAGTAGTGGATATACGGGTGTTAGGAATCAGCCCCAGCATTTT.